This TCR beta chain emerged from a study of a mutant IDH1 vaccine in newly diagnosed glioma. About the research overall: Most patients had radiochemotherapy with temozolomide before enrollment; others had one alone.

Sequenced by immunoSEQ multiplex PCR; TCRdb stores in-frame clones only, minus some. The table has over 30,000 clones, 80% to 95% seen once. Of note for this clone: Its antigen is currently unknown.

Time point: week 47, end of study. The study gave 300 ug of mutant IDH1 20-mer peptide per vaccine dose, with topical imiquimod. Trimming shortened V by 0 bases and J by 6 bases, and 3 bases separated the two germline ends. The CDR3 length is 13 residues. Germline V gene sequence: CDR1 LGHNA, CDR2 YSLEER. Material: PBMCs, obtained from a glioma patient whose treatment included an IDH1 peptide vaccine. The receptor's source is a woman aged 40-49 years with glioma. V gene TRBV4-3 combines with J gene TRBJ1-6; unclear D gene. CDR3 sequence (DNA): TGCGCCAGCAGCCAAGAGAGTAATTCACCCCTCCACTTT. Its translation is CASSQESNSPLHF.